Reported below is one T cell receptor beta chain. The sample originates from a study of PD-L1 blockade in urothelial cancer. Germline values: CDR1 MNHNY, CDR2 SVGAGI (reference sequence). This CDR3 has 12 residues. V lost 6 bases, J lost 8 bases, and 11 bases lay in between. Each PCR had synthetic TCR analog templates added to it as a spike-in. Only in-frame clones appear in the TCRdb table, and some are missing; sequencing was by immunoSEQ multiplex PCR. The sample lists fewer than 60,000 clones; around four fifths were seen once. Time point meaning: pretreatment peripheral blood. Material: PBMCs, obtained around atezolizumab (anti-PD-L1) treatment. This receptor was identified in a man in his fifties or sixties with urothelial cancer. This chain connects TRBV6-6 to TRBJ2-1; possibly TRBD1 for D (5 bases). The CDR3 DNA reads TGTGCCAGCAGCTCAGGGCTCGATGAGCAGTTCTTC. It codes for CASSSGLDEQFF.